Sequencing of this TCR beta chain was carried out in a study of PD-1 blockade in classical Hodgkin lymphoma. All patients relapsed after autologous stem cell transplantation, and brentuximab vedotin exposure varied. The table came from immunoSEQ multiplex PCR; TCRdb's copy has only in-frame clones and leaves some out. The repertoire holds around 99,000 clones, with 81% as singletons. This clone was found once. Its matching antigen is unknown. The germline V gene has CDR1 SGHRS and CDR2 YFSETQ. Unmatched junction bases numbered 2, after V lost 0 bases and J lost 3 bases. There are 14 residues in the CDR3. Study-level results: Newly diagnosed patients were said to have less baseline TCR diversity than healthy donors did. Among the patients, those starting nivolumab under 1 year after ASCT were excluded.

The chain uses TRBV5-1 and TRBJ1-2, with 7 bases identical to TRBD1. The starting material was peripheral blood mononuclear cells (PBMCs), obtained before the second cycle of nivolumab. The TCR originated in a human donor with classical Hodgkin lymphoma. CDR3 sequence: CASSLVQGDYGYTF. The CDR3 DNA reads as TGCGCCAGCAGCTTGGTTCAGGGGGACTATGGCTACACCTTC.